This T cell receptor beta chain was identified in a study of cytomegalovirus exposure and HLA in healthy donors. Regarding the study as a whole: TCR beta V segments were, for the most part, productive about 87% or about 30% of the time in an earlier analysis. One variant, a missense change in DCLRE1C, was linked in a later analysis to TCR beta V- and J-gene trimming.

On this clone: The target antigen is unknown.

This CDR3 has 14 amino acids. V shed 4 bases, J shed 2 bases, and the junction held 2 bases outside the gene matches. Per germline, CDR1 SGHTA and CDR2 FQGNSA. Researchers ran the PCR with 60 Vbeta and 13 Jbeta primers. Produced via immunoSEQ multiplex PCR; TCRdb's table is partial and in-frame only. The sample consists of under 40,000 clones, roughly nine tenths of them appearing once. The TCR was taken from a woman in her late teens or twenties in good health and CMV-seronegative. The chain combines TRBV7-2 with TRBJ2-7; 10 bases are a match to TRBD1. The sequenced sample consisted of PBMCs. This chain's CDR3 is CASSSDRGAYEQYF. CDR3 DNA: TGTGCCAGCAGCTCGGACAGGGGGGCCTACGAGCAGTACTTC.